Each of the 9 T cell receptor beta chains below was sequenced from the same sample in a study of blood T cells in healthy people across ages. A sample-barcoded 5' primer and a J-beta primer mix were used in a second PCR of roughly 7 to 12 cycles. TCRdb ran MiXCR on the 5' RACE reads and lists one entry per CDR3 protein. This sample has 800,000 to 950,000 distinct CDR3 sequences, with roughly 28% found just once. The same sample was also used in a study of T cells of mothers and their children.

The material sequenced was blood. Receptor source: a woman in her thirties or forties in good health.

This clonotype has more than one count but fewer than ten. The genes are TRBV5-1 and TRBJ1-1; TRBD1 might be the D (6 bases). Per the germline V gene, CDR1 is SGHRS and CDR2 is YFSETQ. This CDR3 has 17 residues. V was pared by 4 bases and J by 0 bases, with 19 bases between. The CDR3 nucleotides read TGCGCCAGCAGCGCCACCGGGACATCAGACGTGAACACTGAAGCTTTCTTT. As protein: CASSATGTSDVNTEAFF.

This clonotype has a count of ten or more. The chain has TRBV20-1 and TRBJ2-1, with 8 bases fitting TRBD2. V was pared by 0 bases and J by 3 bases, with 13 bases of the junction left unmatched. The V gene's germline CDR1 is DFQATT and CDR2 SNEGSKA (reference sequence). The CDR3 length is 18 residues. CDR3 residues: CSARDWVSGVGIYNEQFF. The CDR3 coding sequence is TGCAGTGCTAGAGATTGGGTTAGCGGGGTAGGTATCTACAATGAGCAGTTCTTC.

This clonotype came up once. The gene calls are TRBV3-1 and TRBJ2-2; perhaps TRBD1 as D (6 bases). The CDR3 extends over 16 amino acids. Germline V CDR1 and CDR2: LGHDT, YNNKEL (reference sequence). Trimming took 5 bases from V and 0 from J, leaving 13 bases between them. The CDR3 region has the DNA TGTGCCAGCAGCTTCCCCACAGGGACGAACACCGGGGAGCTGTTTTTT. Residues: CASSFPTGTNTGELFF.

In its sample, this clonotype was seen a few times. The chain is built from TRBV9 and TRBJ2-5; 9 positions agree with TRBD1. V dropped 2 bases and J dropped 3; count of bases not matched to a gene: 5. The CDR3 spans 15 residues. From germline, CDR1 is SGDLS and CDR2 YYNGEE. The CDR3 coding sequence is TGTGCCAGCAGCGTGGTTGACAGGGGGGAAGAGACCCAGTACTTC. Amino acids: CASSVVDRGEETQYF.

This clonotype was found a few times. The V call is TRBV5-1, the J call TRBJ2-2, with D tentatively TRBD1 or TRBD2 (5 bases each). The CDR3 has 15 residues. Trimming shortened V by 3 bases and J by 6 bases, and 15 bases separated the two germline ends. The germline CDR1 and CDR2 sequences are SGHRS and YFSETQ. The CDR3: CASSWAQGVAGELFF. The DNA of the CDR3 is TGCGCCAGCAGCTGGGCCCAGGGAGTCGCCGGGGAGCTGTTTTTT.

In its sample, this clonotype was seen many times. The gene calls are TRBV27 and TRBJ2-7, with D perhaps matching TRBD1 (6 bases). The CDR3 consists of 12 residues. CDR1 and CDR2 from the germline V gene are MNHEY and SMNVEV (reference sequence). V lost 8 bases to trimming and J lost 3 bases, with 11 bases between them. The chain's CDR3 is CASGQFFYEQYF. The DNA of the CDR3 is TGTGCCAGCGGACAGTTCTTCTACGAGCAGTACTTC.

This clonotype came up many times. The chain links TRBV20-1 to TRBJ2-1, with D perhaps being TRBD1 or TRBD2 (5 bases each). CDR3 length equals 14 residues. Germline CDR1 DFQATT, CDR2 SNEGSKA (reference sequence). V shed 6 bases and J shed 0 bases, with 12 bases lying between them. The CDR3: CSAARGSSYNEQFF. CDR3 DNA sequence: TGCAGTGCGGCCCGGGGCAGCTCCTACAATGAGCAGTTCTTC.

The chain employs TRBV27 and TRBJ2-3, with D perhaps TRBD2 (5 bases). Germline values: CDR1 MNHEY, CDR2 SMNVEV (reference sequence). V was clipped by 6 bases and J by 5 bases, with 12 bases between them. This CDR3 has 13 amino acids. CDR3 in amino acids: CASRVGSGDTQYF. The DNA of the CDR3 is TGTGCCAGCAGGGTTGGAAGCGGAGATACGCAGTATTTT.

A remark on this clonotype: Since a much larger clone is just one base distant, this may be a read error. The chain has TRBV7-3 and TRBJ2-7, with D uncertain. The CDR3 is made up of 14 amino acids. V was cut by 5 bases and J by 5 bases, with 16 bases left in between. Looked up from germline, CDR1 is SGHTA and CDR2 is FQGTGA. The CDR3 here is CASSARPWVDEQYF. The CDR3 DNA follows: TGTGCCAGCAGCGCGAGGCCATGGGTCGACGAGCAGTACTTC.